This T cell receptor beta chain derives from a study of CD8 T cells in Susac syndrome. Sequencing of TCR beta drew on CD8+ and CD4+ T cells from blood. Random hexamers served to reverse transcribe roughly 0.5 to 1 ug RNA. Across 54 Vbeta and 13 Jbeta, TCR beta CDR3 was amplified with immunoSEQ multiplex PCR. TCRdb re-called the immunoSEQ multiplex PCR reads with MiXCR, one entry per CDR3 protein. This table holds about 200,000 distinct CDR3 sequences, roughly 90% found once. The V gene lost 9 bases and the J gene lost 5 bases, with 13 bases spanning the gap. CDR1 and CDR2 from the germline V gene are LNHDA and SQIVND (reference sequence). This CDR3 region has 12 residues.

The gene calls are TRBV19 and TRBJ1-2; D is perhaps TRBD1 (6 bases). This receptor was taken from a human donor with multiple sclerosis. The sequenced sample consisted of CD8+ T cells from PBMCs. The CDR3 DNA is TGTGCCAGCGCGGACAGTCGTTATGGCTACACCTTC. This encodes CASADSRYGYTF.